Following are 18 T cell receptor beta chains from one sample sequenced in a study of blood T cell repertoires in COVID-19 (dated by TCRdb to between 2020 and 2021). Receptor libraries were prepared by the immunoSEQ multiplex PCR assay. As stored in TCRdb, this immuneACCESS dataset retains in-frame rearrangements with V and J assigned. A fraction of the clones does not appear; measured against another copy, unresolved V genes explain less than half of the discrepancy, and the remainder lacks a known reason. This sample has about 180,000 clones in its table, and roughly nine tenths of those were observed once. Roughly 2.8% of the sample lies in the top ten. Source material: peripheral blood. The receptors were gathered from a young woman with active or convalescent COVID-19.

V usage is TRBV5-4 and J usage is TRBJ2-3; no reliable D call. This CDR3 spans 16 amino acids. Germline loops: CDR1 SGHNT, CDR2 YYREEE (reference sequence). V was trimmed by 1 base and J by 0 bases, leaving 12 bases between them. CDR3 sequence: CASSLLRVDSTDTQYF. CDR3 nucleotide sequence: TGTGCCAGCAGCTTGCTCCGGGTAGATAGCACAGATACGCAGTATTTT.

The chain carries TRBV21-1 and TRBJ1-1. TRBV21-1 is shown as a pseudogene. The CDR3 runs 12 residues. The CDR3 DNA follows: TGTGCCGGGGAGGGTTGGAACACTGAAGCTTTCTTT. Translation gives CAGEGWNTEAFF.

The rearrangement uses TRBV4-1 and TRBJ2-2; 8 bases agree with TRBD1. Germline loops: CDR1 MGHRA, CDR2 YSYEKL. The CDR3 length is 17 residues. V shed 2 bases and J 0 bases; nucleotides not matched to a gene: 5. The CDR3 region is CASSQKPTGANTGELFF. Here the CDR3 DNA reads TGCGCCAGCAGCCAAAAACCGACAGGGGCGAACACCGGGGAGCTGTTTTTT.

This clone is a singleton in its sample. J is TRBJ1-1 and V is TRBV11-3; D not resolved. The CDR3 covers 14 residues. CDR1 is SGHNT, CDR2 YENEEA, per germline. The germline V and J ends were trimmed by 4 bases and 0 bases, with 9 bases remaining between them. CDR3 region: CASSSQYVNTEAFF. As DNA, the CDR3 is TGTGCCAGCAGCTCCCAGTATGTGAACACTGAAGCTTTCTTT.

V gene TRBV6-5 combines with J gene TRBJ1-2; D possibly corresponds to TRBD1 (5 bases). The ends were cut back, 8 bases at V and 4 bases at J, with 20 bases in the middle. Germline V gene sequence: CDR1 MNHEY, CDR2 SVGAGI. The CDR3 runs 15 residues. The CDR3 nucleotides read TGTGCCAGCGTTCTCGGATCTCAGGGATTCTATGGCTACACCTTC. Translation gives CASVLGSQGFYGYTF.

The V and J genes are TRBV7-9 and TRBJ2-7; no reliable D call. This CDR3 spans 11 amino acids. The V gene lost 3 bases and the J gene lost 3 bases, with 3 bases spanning the gap. CDR1 SEHNR and CDR2 FQNEAQ come from the germline V gene (reference sequence). The CDR3 DNA reads as TGTGCCAGCAGCTTTAGCTACGAGCAGTACTTC. It yields the protein CASSFSYEQYF.

This clone turned up a few times. CDR3 amino acids: CASSYTGEAEGYTF. CDR3 sequence (DNA): TGTGCCAGCAGCTATACAGGGGAGGCGGAAGGCTACACCTTC. The chain recombines TRBV6-5 with TRBJ1-2; 7 bases line up with TRBD1. The CDR3 runs 14 residues. The germline CDR1 and CDR2 sequences are MNHEY and SVGAGI. Trimming at V came to 6 bases and at J to 8 bases, leaving 12 bases not matched to a gene.

This clone was detected once. V gene TRBV7-9 combines with J gene TRBJ2-5; 9 nucleotides line up with TRBD2. With 0 bases clipped from V and 5 bases from J, the junction kept 4 bases outside the gene matches. The germline V gene encodes CDR1 SEHNR and CDR2 FQNEAQ (reference sequence). The CDR3 is 15 amino acids. The CDR3 sequence is CASSLASGGRETQYF. The DNA of the CDR3 is TGTGCCAGCAGCTTAGCTAGCGGGGGAAGGGAGACCCAGTACTTC.

The chain couples TRBV7-9 to TRBJ2-3, with 11 positions matching TRBD2. This CDR3 has 17 residues. Germline V gene data show CDR1 as SEHNR and CDR2 as FQNEAQ (reference sequence). The trim removed 4 bases at V and 3 bases at J, leaving 9 bases unmatched. CDR3 sequence: CASSSPPGTSGTDTQYF. The CDR3 DNA sequence: TGTGCCAGCAGCTCTCCGCCGGGGACTAGCGGTACAGATACGCAGTATTTT.

V and J are TRBV2 and TRBJ2-5; perhaps TRBD2 as D (5 bases). Germline V gives CDR1 SNHLY, CDR2 FYNNEI. CDR3 length: 14 residues. With 3 bases removed from V and 5 bases from J, the gap between germline ends came to 13 bases. The CDR3 coding sequence is TGTGCCAGCAGTGACGGAGTCCGGAGGGAGACCCAGTACTTC. Translating gives CASSDGVRRETQYF.

The table lists this clone with a count of one. Relative to the germline gene, one junction end is altered; a read error may explain this. This sequence joins TRBV7-7 and TRBJ2-3; TRBD2 aligns across 12 bases. The CDR3 runs 15 residues. From germline, CDR1 is SSHAT and CDR2 FNYEAQ (reference sequence). The DNA of the CDR3 is TGTGCTAGCAGCTCACTAGCGGGAGGAATGGATACGCAGTATTTT. Amino acids: CASSSLAGGMDTQYF.

The chain carries TRBV10-2 and TRBJ1-1; 8 positions match TRBD1. V was clipped by 0 bases and J by 6 bases; unmatched bases: 6. The CDR3 is made up of 15 amino acids. The germline V gene has CDR1 WSHSY and CDR2 SAAADI. The CDR3 spells CASSESRQGAAEAFF. The CDR3 region has the DNA TGCGCCAGCAGTGAGTCACGGCAGGGGGCTGCTGAAGCTTTCTTT.

The chain combines TRBV19 with TRBJ2-1; 13 nucleotides line up with TRBD2. The germline CDR1 and CDR2 sequences are LNHDA and SQIVND (reference sequence). This CDR3 is built from 13 residues. V gave up 10 bases and J gave up 10 bases; unmatched junction bases: 7. The CDR3 loop reads CATSGTSGIEQFF. The CDR3 DNA reads TGTGCCACCTCGGGGACTAGCGGGATAGAGCAGTTCTTC. The entire variable domain, with the rest obtained from reference TRBV19 and TRBJ2-1, is as follows: DGGITQSPKYLFRKEGQNVTLSCEQNLNHDAMYWYRQDPGQGLRLIYYSQIVNDFQKGDIAEGYSVSREKKESFPLTVTSAQKNPTAFYLCATSGTSGIEQFFGPGTRLTVL.

In its sample, this clone was seen once. The V gene is TRBV3-1 (or the pseudogene TRBV3-2), the J gene TRBJ2-4, with D maybe TRBD1 (5 bases). Germline CDR1 and CDR2: LGHDT and YNNKEL (reference sequence). V lost 5 bases and J lost 0, with 14 bases in between. CDR3 size: 16 residues. CDR3 in DNA: TGTGCCAGCAGCTTCACAGGAAGGGGAGCCAAAAACATTCAGTACTTC. It translates to CASSFTGRGAKNIQYF.

For the CDR3, the DNA is TGTGCCAGCAGCCTCTACGGACTAGCGGGAAACACAGATACGCAGTATTTT. It translates to CASSLYGLAGNTDTQYF. The chain links TRBV7-9 to TRBJ2-3; 12 bases map to TRBD2. This CDR3 comprises 17 residues. The germline V gene has CDR1 SEHNR and CDR2 FQNEAQ (reference sequence). Unmatched junction bases numbered 8, after V lost 5 bases and J lost 2 bases.

V gene TRBV7-2 combines with J gene TRBJ2-1, with a possible D match to TRBD2 (6 bases). There are 16 residues in the CDR3. CDR1 is SGHTA, CDR2 FQGNSA, per germline. Trimming cost V 5 bases and J 1 base, with 15 bases left between them. This CDR3 reads CASSPQYSGSYNEQFF. Written as DNA, the CDR3 is TGTGCCAGCAGCCCCCAGTATAGCGGATCCTACAATGAGCAGTTCTTC.

CDR3 in DNA: TGTGCCAGCAGTGTAAGTCCCGGCTACGAGCAGTACTTC. Protein: CASSVSPGYEQYF. V is TRBV2 and J is TRBJ2-7; D ambiguous. With 4 bases removed from V and 3 bases from J, the gap between germline ends came to 10 bases. This CDR3 region has 13 residues. Germline loops: CDR1 SNHLY, CDR2 FYNNEI.

CDR3 residues: CASRPGHNYGYTF. DNA for the CDR3: TGTGCCAGCCGCCCTGGACACAACTATGGCTACACCTTC. The chain employs TRBV28 and TRBJ1-2; tentative D call: TRBD1 (5 bases). V shed 8 bases and J shed 2 bases, with 12 bases lying between them. Germline CDR1 MDHEN, CDR2 SYDVKM. CDR3 length equals 13 residues.